A single TCR beta chain is shown here with its context. The length of the CDR3 is 15 residues. Trimming left V 0 bases short and J 6 bases short, with 15 bases between. CDR1 is MNHEY and CDR2 is SVGAGI in the germline V gene. The sample is drawn from a study of blood T cell repertoires in COVID-19. Study processing details: For nucleated cells, counts were estimated from reference gene primer amplification. Sequencing was performed with immunoSEQ multiplex PCR; in TCRdb, only in-frame clones are kept and a portion is missing. D and trimming come from the DNA, and the V and J calls and clone size come from that table. Of approximately 150,000 clones listed, 70% to 90% are singletons.

The chain carries TRBV6-5 and TRBJ2-7, with a weak D call TRBD2 (5 bases). The sequence was collected from a human donor in a cohort sampled during active COVID-19. Sequencing used peripheral blood. Written as DNA, the CDR3 is TGTGCCAGCAGTTACTCCCGTCCTTCGGCGGGCGAGCAGTACTTC. Translation: CASSYSRPSAGEQYF.